These T cell receptor beta chains were read from a single sample in a study of CD8+CD57+ T cells in acquired aplastic anemia. TCRdb redid the calling of the reads with MiXCR, one entry per CDR3 protein. Here the sample spans fewer than 200,000 distinct CDR3 sequences, 55% to 70% being singletons. The sequenced material came from sorted CD4+, CD8+, or CD8+CD57+ T cells (not recorded which) from PBMCs. The receptors were sampled from a human donor in good health. Each CDR3 is given with its conserved first and last residue.

v_gene: TRBV29-1
CDR3aa: CSGRDSLNTEAFF

v_gene: TRBV6-1
CDR3aa: CASREQRGGFYEQYF

v_gene: TRBV28
CDR3aa: CASSPGTSGYEQYF

v_gene: TRBV7-9
CDR3aa: CASSFYGRGYTGELFF

v_gene: TRBV13
CDR3aa: CASRPERGAYEQYF

v_gene: TRBV4-1
CDR3aa: CASSPFSGSGSHQETQYF

v_gene: TRBV9
CDR3aa: CASSVGGRGPSGEQYF

v_gene: TRBV24-1
CDR3aa: CAASRGRELFF

v_gene: TRBV24-1
CDR3aa: CATSDPIGTSGTDTQYF

v_gene: TRBV9
CDR3aa: CASSGYTGQGRRGYTF

v_gene: TRBV12-3/TRBV12-4
CDR3aa: CASRFRGGESGELFF

v_gene: TRBV10-3
CDR3aa: CAISGHALNEQFF

v_gene: TRBV5-1
CDR3aa: CASSFPSLHNEQFF

v_gene: TRBV15
CDR3aa: CATSSALGHLSHEQYF

v_gene: TRBV7-9
CDR3aa: CASSLKGGDRPQPPDTQYF

v_gene: TRBV10-1
CDR3aa: CASSERASGDEQYF

v_gene: TRBV9
CDR3aa: CASSDGTGGTGELFF

v_gene: TRBV2
CDR3aa: CASSETDRGPGGYTF

v_gene: TRBV5-1
CDR3aa: CASSLAGQVNEKLFF

v_gene: TRBV29-1
CDR3aa: CSARNTEVFF

v_gene: TRBV19
CDR3aa: CASSILQPSNEQFF

v_gene: TRBV7-9
CDR3aa: CASSPGQSNSPLHF

v_gene: TRBV10-3
CDR3aa: CAISDRTGIGAEAFF

v_gene: TRBV19
CDR3aa: CASSSQGRGDEQYF